This T cell receptor beta chain came from a study of OX40 agonist ivuxolimab in advanced cancers. About the research overall: Partial responses were achieved by three patients, one with hepatocellular carcinoma and two with cutaneous melanoma.

Whole-study findings and limits: The investigators did not determine what antigen specificity the expanded peripheral T cells had. Low clonal expansion, among the lowest seen, marked partial responders at 0.1-3.0 mg/kg.

The protocol was immunoSEQ multiplex PCR, while the TCRdb copy is restricted to in-frame clones and leaves out a portion. The table shows about 41,000 clones, with 70% to 90% occurring only once. The CDR3 spans 14 residues. Germline assignment: CDR1 SGHTA and CDR2 FQGNSA. V was shortened by 0 bases and J by 0 bases, with 5 bases between the two germline ends. This clone was seen more than once but under ten times. As yet, its antigen is unknown. This TCR came from an adult with an advanced solid tumor such as melanoma, head and neck, liver or kidney cancer. Source: CD4+ or CD8+ T cells sorted from blood, taken in a trial of the OX40 agonist ivuxolimab. The V and J genes are TRBV7-2 and TRBJ1-1; no definite D call. The CDR3 is CASSLASLNTEAFF. The DNA of the CDR3 is TGTGCCAGCAGCTTAGCAAGCCTGAACACTGAAGCTTTCTTT. The complete variable domain, with remaining parts taken from reference TRBV7-2 and TRBJ1-1, reads GAGVSQSPSNKVTEKGKDVELRCDPISGHTALYWYRQSLGQGLEFLIYFQGNSAPDKSGLPSDRFSAERTGGSVSTLTIQRTQQEDSAVYLCASSLASLNTEAFFGQGTRLTVV.